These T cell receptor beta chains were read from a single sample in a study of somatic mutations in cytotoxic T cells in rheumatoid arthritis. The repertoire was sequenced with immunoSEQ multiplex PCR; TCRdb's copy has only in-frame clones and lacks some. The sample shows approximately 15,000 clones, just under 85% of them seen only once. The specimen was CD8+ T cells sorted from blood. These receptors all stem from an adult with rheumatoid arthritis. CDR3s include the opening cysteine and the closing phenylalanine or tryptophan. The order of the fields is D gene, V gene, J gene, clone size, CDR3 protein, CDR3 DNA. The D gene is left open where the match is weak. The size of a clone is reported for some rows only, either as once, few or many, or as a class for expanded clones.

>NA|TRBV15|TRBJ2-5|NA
CATSRDQGQETQYF
TGTGCCACCAGCAGAGATCAGGGGCAAGAGACCCAGTACTTC
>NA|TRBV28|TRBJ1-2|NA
CASSEDPPPHGYTF
TGTGCCAGCTCAGAAGACCCACCACCCCATGGCTACACCTTC
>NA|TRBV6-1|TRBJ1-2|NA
CASRAGYNGYTF
TGTGCCAGCAGGGCCGGGTATAATGGCTACACCTTC
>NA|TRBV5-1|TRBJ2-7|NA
CASSLVTATYEQYF
TGCGCCAGCAGCTTGGTAACGGCGACCTACGAGCAGTACTTC
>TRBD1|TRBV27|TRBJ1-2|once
CASSSTTGGIYGYTF
TGTGCCAGCAGTTCAACTACAGGGGGCATCTATGGCTACACCTTC
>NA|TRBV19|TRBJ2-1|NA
CASSQGDEQFF
TGTGCCAGTAGTCAGGGCGATGAGCAGTTCTTC
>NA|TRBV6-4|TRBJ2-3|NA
CASSDEGGSTDTQYF
TGTGCCAGCAGTGACGAAGGGGGGTCCACAGATACGCAGTATTTT
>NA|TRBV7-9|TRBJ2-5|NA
CASSLLTVTQYF
TGTGCCAGCAGCTTACTAACAGTAACCCAGTACTTC
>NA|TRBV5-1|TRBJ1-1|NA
CASSLVSPNTEAFF
TGCGCCAGCAGCTTGGTATCTCCGAACACTGAAGCTTTCTTT
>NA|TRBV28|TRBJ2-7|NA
CASSFKGPGRGYEQYF
TGTGCCAGCAGTTTCAAGGGGCCGGGCCGCGGGTACGAGCAGTACTTC
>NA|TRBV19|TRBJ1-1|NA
CASSIDQGWTEAFF
TGTGCCAGTAGTATAGATCAGGGGTGGACTGAAGCTTTCTTT
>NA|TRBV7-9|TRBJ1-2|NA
CASSDWGRDGYGYTF
TGTGCCAGCAGCGATTGGGGGAGGGATGGCTATGGCTACACCTTC
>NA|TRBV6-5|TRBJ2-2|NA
CASSYPSGATTGELFF
TGTGCCAGCAGTTACCCATCAGGGGCGACCACCGGGGAGCTGTTTTTT
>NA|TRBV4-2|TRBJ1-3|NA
CASSQDSDFGNTIYF
TGTGCCAGCAGCCAAGACTCGGACTTCGGAAACACCATATATTTT
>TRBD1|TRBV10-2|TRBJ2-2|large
CASSEGAFAGELFF
TGCGCATCTAGTGAGGGGGCGTTTGCCGGGGAGCTGTTTTTT
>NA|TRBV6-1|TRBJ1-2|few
CASEAYGYTF
TGTGCCAGCGAGGCCTATGGCTACACCTTC
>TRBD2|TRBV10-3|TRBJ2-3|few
CATRGLAGEADTQYF
TGTGCCACCCGGGGACTAGCGGGAGAAGCAGATACGCAGTATTTT
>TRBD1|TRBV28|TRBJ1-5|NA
CASSLYLHSGGDHYSNQPQHF
TGTGCCAGCAGTTTGTACCTACATTCAGGGGGAGACCATTATAGCAATCAGCCCCAGCATTTT
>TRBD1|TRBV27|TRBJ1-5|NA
CASSFRGRWDQPQHF
TGTGCCAGCAGTTTTAGGGGGCGGTGGGATCAGCCCCAGCATTTT
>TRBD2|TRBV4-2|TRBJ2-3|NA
CASSQVAGNTDTQYF
TGTGCCAGCAGCCAAGTAGCGGGGAACACAGATACGCAGTATTTT
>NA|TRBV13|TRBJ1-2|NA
CASSLLRERYVGYTF
TGTGCCAGCAGCTTACTCCGAGAGCGCTACGTTGGCTACACCTTC
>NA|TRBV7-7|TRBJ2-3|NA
CASSSSGTPWVDTQYF
TGTGCCAGCAGCTCATCCGGGACCCCCTGGGTAGATACGCAGTATTTT
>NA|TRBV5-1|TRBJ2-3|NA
CASSHSGATDTQYF
TGCGCCAGCAGCCATAGCGGAGCCACAGATACGCAGTATTTT
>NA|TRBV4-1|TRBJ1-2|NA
CASSQDPRDGYGYTF
TGCGCCAGCAGCCAAGATCCCCGGGATGGCTATGGCTACACCTTC